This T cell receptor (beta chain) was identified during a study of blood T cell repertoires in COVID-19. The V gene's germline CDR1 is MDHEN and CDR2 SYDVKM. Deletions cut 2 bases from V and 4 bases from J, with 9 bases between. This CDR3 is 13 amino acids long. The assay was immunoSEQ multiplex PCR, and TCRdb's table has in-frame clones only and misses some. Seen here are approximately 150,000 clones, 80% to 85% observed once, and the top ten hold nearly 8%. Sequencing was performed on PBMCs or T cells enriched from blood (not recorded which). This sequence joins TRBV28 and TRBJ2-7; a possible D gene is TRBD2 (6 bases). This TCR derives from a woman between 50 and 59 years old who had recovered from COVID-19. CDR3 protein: CASSLRERYEQYF. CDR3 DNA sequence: TGTGCCAGCAGTTTACGGGAGCGGTACGAGCAGTACTTC.